These 32 T cell receptor beta chains were sequenced from one sample in a study of blood T cells in healthy people across ages (dated by TCRdb to between 2015 and 2017). The library was obtained by 5' RACE. The instrument was an Illumina HiSeq 2500. A second PCR of about 7 to 12 cycles was performed with a sample-barcoded 5' primer and a J-beta primer mix. TCRdb trimmed public reads at Q25 via fastp, called clones via MiXCR and kept in-frame beta chains. Every entry covers one CDR3 protein and lists the most common genes and DNA from its rows. For this sample there are under 1,100,000 distinct CDR3 sequences; 20% to 25% appear just once. Of the sample, around 0.75% is held by the ten largest clones. These sequences were also reported in another study, on T cells of mothers and their children.

The sequencing input was blood. The receptor set was obtained from a girl aged 2-10 years in good health.

This clonotype was seen a handful of times. The J gene is TRBJ1-6, the V gene TRBV2; D unclear. CDR1 and CDR2 from the germline V gene are SNHLY and FYNNEI. The CDR3 is 16 amino acids. V lost 2 bases to trimming and J lost 2 bases, with 10 bases between them. CDR3 in amino acids: CASSEIKVTYNSPLHF. The CDR3 DNA reads TGTGCCAGCAGTGAAATCAAGGTCACCTATAATTCACCCCTCCACTTT.

This clonotype was picked up a small number of times. The chain is built from TRBV6-1 and TRBJ2-5, with D tentatively TRBD2 (5 bases). Looked up from germline, CDR1 is MNHNS and CDR2 is SASEGT. The CDR3 is 14 residues long. With 3 bases removed from V and 0 bases from J, the gap between germline ends came to 8 bases. CDR3 DNA sequence: TGTGCCAGCAGTGACCTGACTAACCAAGAGACCCAGTACTTC. It is translated as CASSDLTNQETQYF.

The chain joins TRBV7-8 to TRBJ1-1; tentative D call: TRBD1 (6 bases). The length of the CDR3 is 15 residues. V was clipped by 3 bases and J by 6 bases, with 17 bases between them. The V gene's germline CDR1 is SGHVS and CDR2 FQNEAQ. CDR3 DNA: TGTGCCAGCAGCTTCTCCCCAGGGGAGGTCGCTGAAGCTTTCTTT. Amino acid sequence: CASSFSPGEVAEAFF.

This clonotype was counted a few times. The chain employs TRBV20-1 and TRBJ2-1; D may be TRBD2 (5 bases). Germline CDR1 and CDR2: DFQATT and SNEGSKA (reference sequence). The CDR3 sequence is 15 residues long. V lost 3 bases and J 0 bases, leaving 12 bases between the germline ends. CDR3 bases: TGCAGTGCTAGGAGGCTCGGAGGCTCCTACAATGAGCAGTTCTTC. It specifies CSARRLGGSYNEQFF.

The V and J genes are TRBV5-5 and TRBJ2-2; 12 bases are a match to TRBD1. This CDR3 is 16 amino acids long. V lost 4 bases, J lost 6 bases, and 7 bases stayed unmatched. Germline CDR1 reads SGHKS; CDR2 reads YYEKEE (reference sequence). The CDR3 loop is CASSTPGTGGPGELFF. DNA of the CDR3: TGTGCCAGCAGCACTCCGGGGACAGGGGGCCCCGGGGAGCTGTTTTTT.

This clonotype has more than one count but fewer than ten. The genes are TRBV7-3 and TRBJ2-1; D tentatively reads TRBD1 or TRBD2 (5 bases each). CDR1 SGHTA and CDR2 FQGTGA come from the germline V gene. Trimming removed 0 bases at V and 10 bases at J, with 19 bases between. The CDR3 runs to 16 residues. The CDR3 protein is CASSLTGQGPSGEQFF. The CDR3, as DNA: TGTGCCAGCAGCTTAACTGGGCAGGGACCCTCGGGGGAGCAGTTCTTC.

The chain has TRBV5-1 and TRBJ2-3; TRBD2 matches at 10 bases. This CDR3 is 15 amino acids long. From germline, CDR1 is SGHRS and CDR2 YFSETQ. V shed 6 bases, J shed 2 bases, and the junction held 6 bases outside the gene matches. The CDR3 sequence is CASMLAGEPTDTQYF. CDR3 in DNA: TGCGCCAGCATGCTAGCGGGGGAACCCACAGATACGCAGTATTTT.

This clonotype turned up a few times. One end of the junction fails to match germline, which may point to a read error. This sequence joins TRBV7-8 and TRBJ2-1; a weak D match, TRBD1 (6 bases). Matching the DNA end better, TRBJ2-5 makes the J call doubtful. Germline V gene data show CDR1 as SGHVS and CDR2 as FQNEAQ. This CDR3 spans 16 amino acids. CDR3 amino acids: CAGSLVWGLAQETQYF. In nucleotides, the CDR3 is TGTGCCGGCAGCTTAGTATGGGGGCTAGCCCAAGAGACCCAGTACTTC.

This clonotype was counted a few times. This chain connects TRBV9 to TRBJ1-2, with D maybe TRBD1 (6 bases). This CDR3 is 12 amino acids long. The V gene's germline CDR1 is SGDLS and CDR2 YYNGEE. The ends were cut back, 4 bases at V and 7 bases at J, with 11 bases in the middle. Written as DNA, the CDR3 is TGTGCCAGCAGCCAAGGGGGGCCTGGCTACACCTTC. Protein: CASSQGGPGYTF.

This clonotype showed up just a few times. The chain recombines TRBV4-1 with TRBJ2-5, with no clear D. V lost 1 base to trimming and J lost 7 bases, with 16 bases between them. The CDR3 extends over 15 amino acids. Germline lookup yields CDR1 MGHRA and CDR2 YSYEKL. The CDR3 spells CASSQGLMDSGTQYF. The CDR3, as DNA: TGCGCCAGCAGCCAAGGTTTAATGGATTCCGGGACCCAGTACTTC.

In this sample, this clonotype turned up a few times. V gene TRBV27 combines with J gene TRBJ2-3, with D perhaps being TRBD1 or TRBD2 (5 bases each). Trimming left V 3 bases short and J 0 bases short, with 13 bases between. The CDR3 has 16 amino acids. Germline V CDR1 and CDR2: MNHEY, SMNVEV (reference sequence). In DNA, the CDR3 is TGTGCCAGCAGTTTCTATTTAGGGGAGAGCACAGATACGCAGTATTTT. Translated, it gives CASSFYLGESTDTQYF.

This clonotype was observed a handful of times. This sequence joins TRBV12-3 or TRBV12-4 and TRBJ2-5; TRBD2 agrees at 8 bases. The CDR3 loop spans 18 amino acids. With 1 base clipped from V and 5 bases from J, the junction kept 15 bases outside the gene matches. The CDR3 nucleotides are TGTGCCAGCAGTTTAGATCAGGGTAGCGGGGCCTTACAGGAGACCCAGTACTTC. It specifies CASSLDQGSGALQETQYF.

The chain links TRBV6-1 to TRBJ2-1; weak D call: TRBD1 (5 bases). The ends were cut back, 6 bases at V and 7 bases at J, with 22 bases in the middle. Germline assignment: CDR1 MNHNS and CDR2 SASEGT. The CDR3 is made up of 16 amino acids. As DNA, the CDR3 is TGTGCCAGCAGAGATAGGTCAGGGAAATCTTGGAATGAGCAGTTCTTC. Translation gives CASRDRSGKSWNEQFF.

This rearrangement joins TRBV6-1 to TRBJ1-1; the D gene is possibly TRBD1 (5 bases). Germline CDR1 MNHNS, CDR2 SASEGT. The CDR3 is 13 amino acids. The V gene lost 10 bases and the J gene lost 0 bases, with 12 bases spanning the gap. The CDR3 loop reads CATYDSVNTEAFF. CDR3 nucleotide sequence: TGTGCCACTTACGACAGCGTGAACACTGAAGCTTTCTTT.

This clonotype was detected a few times. V and J are TRBV7-9 and TRBJ2-3; D not resolved. CDR3 size: 16 residues. Germline V lookup: CDR1 SEHNR, CDR2 FQNEAQ (reference sequence). Trimming left V 5 bases short and J 2 bases short, with 17 bases between. CDR3 loop: CASSPSSRPHTDTQYF. The CDR3 coding sequence is TGTGCCAGCAGCCCCTCCAGCAGACCTCACACAGATACGCAGTATTTT.

Comment on this clonotype: It may be a read error: a sequence one base away is much more abundant. The chain's CDR3 is CASSVADANNEQFF. The CDR3 DNA reads as TGTGCCAGCAGCGTAGCCGACGCTAACAATGAGCAGTTCTTC. The rearrangement links TRBV9 to TRBJ2-1; the D is unclear. The V end was cut by 0 bases, the J end by 5 bases, with 9 bases between. The germline V gene has CDR1 SGDLS and CDR2 YYNGEE. The CDR3 has 14 amino acids.

This clonotype was picked up a small number of times. The genes are TRBV2 and TRBJ1-2; no reliable D call. Germline V lookup: CDR1 SNHLY, CDR2 FYNNEI. The V end was cut by 3 bases, the J end by 4 bases, with 9 bases between. The CDR3 has 13 residues. CDR3: CASSDGNIYGYTF. The CDR3 DNA is TGTGCCAGCAGTGATGGGAATATCTATGGCTACACCTTC.

This clonotype was recorded a few times. The chain links TRBV4-1 to TRBJ1-4; D remains unclear. This CDR3 comprises 12 residues. V was shortened by 1 base and J by 9 bases, with 6 bases between the two germline ends. The V gene's germline CDR1 is MGHRA and CDR2 YSYEKL. The CDR3 DNA reads as TGCGCCAGCAGCCAAGCGAACCAAAAACTGTTTTTT. Translated: CASSQANQKLFF.

This clonotype was found a few times. This chain joins TRBV9 and TRBJ2-7; 7 nucleotides line up with TRBD2. The V gene's germline CDR1 is SGDLS and CDR2 YYNGEE. The J segment lost 2 bases and the V segment lost 0 bases, leaving 8 bases of the junction unmatched. The CDR3 sequence is 16 residues long. The CDR3 loop is CASSVGGGQDAYEQYF. The CDR3 DNA follows: TGTGCCAGCAGCGTAGGGGGAGGGCAGGATGCCTACGAGCAGTACTTC. Complete variable domain (other parts from reference TRBV9 and TRBJ2-7): DSGVTQTPKHLITATGQRVTLRCSPRSGDLSVYWYQQSLDQGLQFLIQYYNGEERAKGNILERFSAQQFPDLHSELNLSSLELGDSALYFCASSVGGGQDAYEQYFGPGTRLTVT.

This sequence joins TRBV4-1 and TRBJ2-3; no reliable D call. The CDR3 has 14 residues. With 0 bases removed from V and 2 bases from J, the gap between germline ends came to 6 bases. Germline values: CDR1 MGHRA, CDR2 YSYEKL. CDR3 nucleotide sequence: TGCGCCAGCAGCCAAGATTCCAACACAGATACGCAGTATTTT. It encodes CASSQDSNTDTQYF.

This clonotype was seen at least ten times. V and J are TRBV28 and TRBJ2-3, with TRBD2 identical over 8 bases. CDR3 length equals 13 residues. Germline lookup yields CDR1 MDHEN and CDR2 SYDVKM. Trimming removed 6 bases from V and 4 bases from J; junction bases left unmatched: 3. Written as DNA, the CDR3 is TGTGCCAGCAGCCCGGGGGGGGCAGATACGCAGTATTTT. It yields the protein CASSPGGADTQYF.

This clonotype was observed a handful of times. V and J are TRBV4-3 and TRBJ1-2, with TRBD1 matching over 8 bases. The CDR3 extends over 15 amino acids. CDR1 is LGHNA and CDR2 is YSLEER in the germline V gene. V lost 5 bases and J lost 7; bases outside the gene matches: 12. CDR3 in amino acids: CASSSLQGAGGGYTF. CDR3 nucleotide sequence: TGCGCCAGCAGCTCTCTTCAGGGGGCAGGCGGTGGCTACACCTTC.

CDR3 coding DNA: TGTGCCAGCAGCGACTACCGGGGTTTTAATGGGATGGCTAACATTCAGTACTTC. Amino acids: CASSDYRGFNGMANIQYF. The gene calls are TRBV25-1 and TRBJ2-4; D is perhaps TRBD2 (5 bases). The V gene's germline CDR1 is MGHDK and CDR2 SYGVNS. V shed 6 bases and J shed 7 bases, with 28 bases lying between them. The CDR3 loop spans 18 amino acids.

V and J are TRBV19 and TRBJ2-1; D ambiguous. This CDR3 comprises 13 residues. Deletions cut 5 bases from V and 6 bases from J, with 11 bases between. Per germline, CDR1 LNHDA and CDR2 SQIVND (reference sequence). DNA of the CDR3: TGTGCCAGTAGTCTGGGTACAGCCAATGAGCAGTTCTTC. Translated, it gives CASSLGTANEQFF.

The genes are TRBV27 and TRBJ2-5; D may be TRBD1 (7 bases). The V gene's germline CDR1 is MNHEY and CDR2 SMNVEV (reference sequence). The CDR3 has 16 residues. Trimming stripped 5 bases from V and 11 bases from J, with 27 bases between. CDR3: CASSPLGNRGYREQYF. The CDR3 coding sequence is TGTGCCAGCAGTCCCCTAGGGAACAGGGGATATCGGGAGCAGTACTTC.

V usage is TRBV7-3 and J usage is TRBJ2-2; TRBD2 might be the D (6 bases). Germline CDR1 and CDR2: SGHTA and FQGTGA. There are 15 residues in the CDR3. The V end lost 2 bases, the J end lost 4 bases, and 11 bases lay between the germline ends. Here the CDR3 reads CASSLWGDGTGELFF. The CDR3 DNA sequence: TGTGCCAGCAGCTTATGGGGGGATGGCACCGGGGAGCTGTTTTTT.

This clonotype was observed a few times. The gene calls are TRBV3-1 and TRBJ2-2; TRBD2 matches at 7 bases. Germline CDR1 and CDR2: LGHDT and YNNKEL (reference sequence). This CDR3 region has 16 residues. J lost 2 bases, V lost 3 bases, and 6 bases had no gene match. CDR3 DNA sequence: TGTGCCAGCAGCCATCTGGCGGGAGTCAACACCGGGGAGCTGTTTTTT. Protein sequence: CASSHLAGVNTGELFF. Looking up the rest from reference TRBV3-1 and TRBJ2-2 gives the full variable domain: DTAVSQTPKYLVTQMGNDKSIKCEQNLGHDTMYWYKQDSKKFLKIMFSYNNKELIINETVPNRFSPKSPDKAHLNLHINSLELGDSAVYFCASSHLAGVNTGELFFGEGSRLTVL.

A few counts support this clonotype. The gene calls are TRBV5-1 and TRBJ2-5; D not certain. Deletions cut 1 base from V and 5 bases from J, with 21 bases between. Germline assignment: CDR1 SGHRS and CDR2 YFSETQ. The CDR3 is 17 residues long. The CDR3 DNA reads as TGCGCCAGCAGCTTGTCGGTGCCCGGGTATCTTCGGGAGACCCAGTACTTC. Its protein is CASSLSVPGYLRETQYF.

The CDR3 loop reads CASSLHQGTEAFF. In nucleotides, the CDR3 is TGTGCCAGCAGCTTACATCAGGGCACTGAAGCTTTCTTT. J is TRBJ1-1 and V is TRBV7-6, with D possibly being TRBD1 (5 bases). This CDR3 comprises 13 residues. CDR1 and CDR2 (germline): SGHVS, FNYEAQ. Trimming shortened V by 2 bases and J by 4 bases, and 8 bases separated the two germline ends.

This clonotype was counted between two and nine times. The chain combines TRBV19 with TRBJ2-1, with 11 positions matching TRBD2. V was clipped by 9 bases and J by 0 bases; unmatched bases: 4. In germline, CDR1 is LNHDA, CDR2 SQIVND (reference sequence). This CDR3 is 15 amino acids long. CDR3 amino acids: CASASGGLSYNEQFF. The DNA for the CDR3 is TGTGCCAGCGCTAGCGGGGGGCTCTCCTACAATGAGCAGTTCTTC.

J is TRBJ2-1 and V is TRBV11-2; the D is unclear. Germline assignment: CDR1 SGHAT and CDR2 FQNNGV. Trimming stripped 6 bases from V and 8 bases from J, with 11 bases between. There are 12 residues in the CDR3. The CDR3 region is CASRGSRDEQFF. DNA of the CDR3: TGTGCCAGCAGGGGATCGCGCGATGAGCAGTTCTTC.

V and J are TRBV28 and TRBJ2-1; 13 bases are shared with TRBD2. Trimming removed 7 bases from V and 1 base from J; junction bases left unmatched: 10. The CDR3 runs to 18 residues. Per the germline V gene, CDR1 is MDHEN and CDR2 is SYDVKM. The CDR3: CASKNPGLAGSSYNEQFF. The CDR3 DNA follows: TGTGCCAGCAAAAATCCGGGACTAGCGGGATCTTCCTACAATGAGCAGTTCTTC.